The 16 T cell receptor beta chains reported below all come from one sample, sequenced in a study of blood T cell repertoires in COVID-19. Assay used: immunoSEQ multiplex PCR; TCRdb lists only in-frame clones, some missing. The sample consists of nearly 45,000 clones, roughly four fifths of them appearing once. The sequenced material came from peripheral blood. Receptor source: a human donor in a cohort sampled during active COVID-19.

This chain connects TRBV6-5 to TRBJ2-2; D gene ambiguous. Germline-derived CDR1 and CDR2 are MNHEY and SVGAGI. Trimming removed 6 bases at V and 1 base at J, with 9 bases between. This CDR3 is 14 amino acids long. The DNA of the CDR3 is TGTGCCAGCAGGAGCCCAGGGAACACCGGGGAGCTGTTTTTT. Amino acid sequence: CASRSPGNTGELFF.

This chain links TRBV6-5 with TRBJ2-1; 7 positions agree with TRBD1. The V segment lost 8 bases and the J segment 3 bases; nucleotides outside the gene matches: 10. The CDR3 consists of 15 residues. Germline V gene sequence: CDR1 MNHEY, CDR2 SVGAGI. The CDR3 DNA reads TGTGCCAGCGATATCTGGTCAGGGGGCTACAATGAGCAGTTCTTC. Translation gives CASDIWSGGYNEQFF.

The chain couples TRBV6-5 to TRBJ2-7; D perhaps matches TRBD1 (6 bases). Germline CDR1 MNHEY, CDR2 SVGAGI. The CDR3 is 14 amino acids. V was clipped by 6 bases and J by 0 bases, with 12 bases between them. In DNA, the CDR3 is TGTGCCAGCAGCCGTCGACAGGCCTCCTACGAGCAGTACTTC. It translates to CASSRRQASYEQYF.

In this sample, this clone turned up a few times. The rearrangement links TRBV10-1 to TRBJ2-7, with 9 bases lining up with TRBD1. The CDR3 consists of 17 residues. CDR1 and CDR2 (germline): WNHNN, SYGVQD (reference sequence). The ends lost 5 bases at V and 3 bases at J; junction bases unmatched: 14. CDR3 sequence: CASSSGTTDRGIYEQYF. The CDR3 DNA is TGCGCCAGCAGTAGTGGAACGACGGACAGGGGAATCTACGAGCAGTACTTC.

This clone was recorded once. The chain recombines TRBV7-6 with TRBJ2-7; D is perhaps TRBD1 (6 bases). The CDR3 sequence is 15 residues long. The germline CDR1 and CDR2 sequences are SGHVS and FNYEAQ. V was cut by 0 bases and J by 3 bases, with 12 bases left in between. The CDR3 is CASSLAPGHNYEQYF. CDR3 coding DNA: TGTGCCAGCAGCTTAGCCCCGGGACACAACTACGAGCAGTACTTC.

The rearrangement links TRBV5-4 to TRBJ2-5, with 8 positions matching TRBD1. From germline, CDR1 is SGHNT and CDR2 YYREEE (reference sequence). J gave up 5 bases and V 3 bases, and 9 bases lay outside the gene matches. This CDR3 comprises 15 residues. The CDR3 nucleotides read TGTGCCAGCAGCTCAAGAAACAGGGGGACGGAGACCCAGTACTTC. Protein product: CASSSRNRGTETQYF. Full variable domain (rest looked up from reference TRBV5-4 and TRBJ2-5): ETGVTQSPTHLIKTRGQQVTLRCSSQSGHNTVSWYQQALGQGPQFIFQYYREEENGRGNFPPRFSGLQFPNYSSELNVNALELDDSALYLCASSSRNRGTETQYFGPGTRLLVL.

V usage is TRBV9 and J usage is TRBJ2-1; D ambiguous. This CDR3 spans 13 amino acids. In germline, CDR1 is SGDLS, CDR2 YYNGEE. V lost 2 bases to trimming and J lost 7 bases, with 10 bases between them. Here the CDR3 reads CASSVSPTNEQFF. CDR3 DNA: TGTGCCAGCAGCGTCTCCCCGACTAATGAGCAGTTCTTC.

The rearrangement links TRBV7-6 to TRBJ2-2; TRBD2 matches 7 bases. Germline CDR1 SGHVS, CDR2 FNYEAQ. The CDR3 loop spans 15 amino acids. The junction had 3 bases not matched to a gene; V was cut back by 0 bases and J by 5 bases. The CDR3 DNA reads TGTGCCAGCAGCTTAGCGGGGGGGAAGACCGGGGAGCTGTTTTTT. Its protein product is CASSLAGGKTGELFF. The full variable domain, in which reference TRBV7-6 and TRBJ2-2 provide the parts outside the CDR3, is GAGVSQSPRYKVTKRGQDVALRCDPISGHVSLYWYRQALGQGPEFLTYFNYEAQQDKSGLPNDRFSAERPEGSISTLTIQRTEQRDSAMYRCASSLAGGKTGELFFGEGSRLTVL.

V usage is TRBV24-1 and J usage is TRBJ2-1; D is uncertain. Germline V gene data show CDR1 as KGHDR and CDR2 as SFDVKD. V lost 3 bases, J lost 5 bases, and 7 bases lay in between. CDR3 length equals 13 residues. The CDR3 sequence is CATSDTTNNEQFF. For the CDR3, the DNA is TGTGCCACCAGTGATACTACTAACAATGAGCAGTTCTTC.

The rearrangement uses TRBV6-6 and TRBJ2-1, with 9 bases identical to TRBD2. The CDR3 runs 13 residues. Per germline, CDR1 MNHNY and CDR2 SVGAGI (reference sequence). The V and J ends lost 4 bases and 10 bases, in that order; junction bases with no gene match: 5. In DNA, the CDR3 is TGTGCCAGCAGTTGGCTAGCGGGGTACGAGCAGTTCTTC. It yields the protein CASSWLAGYEQFF.

The V and J genes are TRBV7-9 and TRBJ1-2; D is possibly TRBD1 (5 bases). Germline V gene data show CDR1 as SEHNR and CDR2 as FQNEAQ (reference sequence). The CDR3 contains 12 residues. Trimming cost V 2 bases and J 8 bases, with 9 bases left between them. DNA for the CDR3: TGTGCCAGCAGCTTAAACCAGGGCGGCTACACCTTC. This codes for CASSLNQGGYTF. Based on the CDR3 plus reference TRBV7-9 and TRBJ1-2, the full variable domain is DTGVSQNPRHKITKRGQNVTFRCDPISEHNRLYWYRQTLGQGPEFLTYFQNEAQLEKSRLLSDRFSAERPKGSFSTLEIQRTEQGDSAMYLCASSLNQGGYTFGSGTRLTVV.

The chain uses TRBV19 and TRBJ2-5, with 8 bases matching TRBD1. J lost 6 bases, V lost 8 bases, and 8 bases had no gene match. The CDR3 has 13 residues. Per germline, CDR1 LNHDA and CDR2 SQIVND (reference sequence). Written as DNA, the CDR3 is TGTGCCAGTTCAGGGGGCCCCCAGAAGACCCAGTACTTC. This translates into CASSGGPQKTQYF. The variable domain in full, with the rest retrieved from reference TRBV19 and TRBJ2-5, is DGGITQSPKYLFRKEGQNVTLSCEQNLNHDAMYWYRQDPGQGLRLIYYSQIVNDFQKGDIAEGYSVSREKKESFPLTVTSAQKNPTAFYLCASSGGPQKTQYFGPGTRLLVL.

The J gene is TRBJ2-3, the V gene TRBV2, with D unresolved. The CDR3 is made up of 16 amino acids. V lost 1 base and J 0 bases, leaving 11 bases between the germline ends. The germline gives CDR1 SNHLY, CDR2 FYNNEI. The CDR3 DNA reads TGTGCCAGCAGTGAAGGTCTTCGAACTAGCACAGATACGCAGTATTTT. Encoded protein: CASSEGLRTSTDTQYF. Full variable domain (missing parts from reference TRBV2 and TRBJ2-3): EPEVTQTPSHQVTQMGQEVILRCVPISNHLYFYWYRQILGQKVEFLVSFYNNEISEKSEIFDDQFSVERPDGSNFTLKIRSTKLEDSAMYFCASSEGLRTSTDTQYFGPGTRLTVL.

The gene calls are TRBV12-3 or TRBV12-4 and TRBJ1-6; D remains ambiguous. CDR3 length equals 13 residues. The germline V and J ends were trimmed by 3 bases and 7 bases, with 7 bases remaining between them. CDR3 amino acids: CASSLTGNSPLHF. The CDR3, as DNA: TGTGCCAGCAGTTTGACGGGAAATTCACCCCTCCACTTT.

This sequence joins TRBV5-6 and TRBJ2-5; 9 bases match TRBD2. Germline CDR1 is SGHDT and CDR2 is YYEEEE. The trim removed 2 bases at V and 3 bases at J, leaving 5 bases unmatched. CDR3 length: 15 residues. The CDR3 coding sequence is TGTGCCAGCAGCTTCGGAATAGCGGGGGAAGAGACCCAGTACTTC. Encoded protein: CASSFGIAGEETQYF.

This chain joins TRBV5-8 and TRBJ2-5; perhaps TRBD1 as D (7 bases). Germline loops: CDR1 SGHTS, CDR2 YDEGEE. The V and J ends lost 1 base and 10 bases respectively, with 20 bases between them. The CDR3 covers 15 residues. The CDR3 sequence: CASSLLRDRGSNQYF. The CDR3 coding sequence is TGTGCCAGCAGCTTGTTGCGGGACAGAGGGTCCAACCAGTACTTC.